Below are 17 T cell receptor beta chains sequenced from a single sample in a study of cytomegalovirus exposure and HLA in healthy donors. Vbeta (60) and Jbeta (13) primers were used in the PCR. Profiled with immunoSEQ multiplex PCR; TCRdb holds only in-frame clones, not every one. The table has 100,000 to 150,000 clones, less than 80% seen once. Sequencing was carried out using PBMCs. These receptor sequences come from a man aged 45 to 65 in good health and CMV-seronegative.

The chain carries TRBV10-3 and TRBJ2-7; 11 positions agree with TRBD2. Germline CDR1 is ENHRY and CDR2 is SYGVKD. Losses at the gene ends were 4 bases for V and 7 bases for J; bases not matched to a gene: 9. This CDR3 is built from 15 residues. DNA of the CDR3: TGTGCCATCAGTGGGCGTAGCGGGGGGGCGGAGGAGCAGTACTTC. As protein: CAISGRSGGAEEQYF.

The table lists this clone with a few counts. The rearrangement uses TRBV5-1 and TRBJ2-1, with TRBD1 identical over 8 bases. In germline, CDR1 is SGHRS, CDR2 YFSETQ. The V and J ends lost 4 bases and 0 bases, in that order; junction bases with no gene match: 0. The CDR3 extends over 14 amino acids. This CDR3 is CASSQGASYNEQFF. The DNA for the CDR3 is TGCGCCAGCAGCCAGGGGGCCTCCTACAATGAGCAGTTCTTC.

The V call is TRBV7-5, the J call TRBJ2-7; whether TRBD1, the table's D call, matches the DNA was not checked. TRBV7-5 is tagged as a pseudogene. The CDR3 length is 15 residues. The CDR3 region is CVRLYPGQVSYEQYV. The CDR3, as DNA: TGTGTCAGATTATACCCGGGACAGGTGTCCTACGAGCAGTACGTC.

The rearrangement joins TRBV7-7 to TRBJ2-2; D gene uncertain. The germline CDR1 and CDR2 sequences are SSHAT and FNYEAQ (reference sequence). V gave up 5 bases and J gave up 6 bases, with 13 bases separating them. The CDR3 extends over 14 amino acids. The CDR3 loop is CASSPVEVAGELFF. CDR3 coding DNA: TGTGCCAGCAGCCCCGTCGAAGTAGCCGGGGAGCTGTTTTTT. The variable domain in full, completed from reference TRBV7-7 and TRBJ2-2, reads GAGVSQSPRYKVTKRGQDVTLRCDPISSHATLYWYQQALGQGPEFLTYFNYEAQPDKSGLPSDRFSAERPEGSISTLTIQRTEQRDSAMYRCASSPVEVAGELFFGEGSRLTVL.

This chain joins TRBV18 and TRBJ1-2; D gene ambiguous. The germline gives CDR1 KGHSH, CDR2 LQKENI. V was cut by 5 bases and J by 8 bases, with 12 bases left in between. There are 12 residues in the CDR3. The CDR3 loop reads CASSRGDPGYTF. CDR3 nucleotide sequence: TGTGCCAGCTCAAGAGGAGATCCGGGCTACACCTTC.

The chain recombines TRBV18 with TRBJ2-3; a possible D gene is TRBD2 (5 bases). The ends were cut back, 3 bases at V and 6 bases at J, with 7 bases in the middle. This CDR3 has 12 amino acids. Germline V gene data show CDR1 as KGHSH and CDR2 as LQKENI. The CDR3 protein is CASSPSEDTQYF. The CDR3, as DNA: TGTGCCAGCTCACCTAGCGAGGATACGCAGTATTTT. The entire variable domain, with the rest obtained from reference TRBV18 and TRBJ2-3, is as follows: NAGVMQNPRHLVRRRGQEARLRCSPMKGHSHVYWYRQLPEEGLKFMVYLQKENIIDESGMPKERFSAEFPKEGPSILRIQQVVRGDSAAYFCASSPSEDTQYFGPGTRLTVL.

V usage is TRBV6-5 and J usage is TRBJ1-4; 10 nucleotides match TRBD1. The CDR3 runs to 14 residues. The germline V gene has CDR1 MNHEY and CDR2 SVGAGI. V lost 6 bases to trimming and J lost 6 bases; unmatched junction nucleotides: 4. The DNA of the CDR3 is TGTGCCAGCAGCAAGACAGGGGGCGATGAAAAACTGTTTTTT. Amino acids: CASSKTGGDEKLFF.

The chain carries TRBV5-1 and TRBJ1-4; no reliable D call. V was shortened by 3 bases and J by 6 bases, with 9 bases between the two germline ends. Per germline, CDR1 SGHRS and CDR2 YFSETQ. The CDR3 sequence is 13 residues long. CDR3 region: CASSSGVDEKLFF. For the CDR3, the DNA is TGCGCCAGCAGCTCGGGAGTCGATGAAAAACTGTTTTTT.

This clone appeared a few times. The chain combines TRBV5-5 with TRBJ1-5; D remains ambiguous. The CDR3 runs to 14 residues. Trimming cost V 4 bases and J 7 bases, with 15 bases left between them. Germline V CDR1 and CDR2: SGHKS, YYEKEE (reference sequence). CDR3 protein: CASSGGVGNQPQHF. CDR3 nucleotides: TGTGCCAGCAGCGGCGGGGTGGGGAACCAGCCCCAGCATTTT.

The chain recombines TRBV19 with TRBJ2-3; D is unresolved. The CDR3 contains 15 residues. The germline CDR1 and CDR2 sequences are LNHDA and SQIVND (reference sequence). Between the trimmed V and J ends, which lost 1 base and 2 bases, there was a span of 10 bases. CDR3 in amino acids: CASSIVSRFTDTQYF. For the CDR3, the DNA is TGTGCCAGTAGTATAGTGAGTCGATTCACAGATACGCAGTATTTT.

This clone has only a few counts. V usage is TRBV5-1 and J usage is TRBJ2-5; maybe TRBD2 (5 bases). This CDR3 is built from 12 residues. From germline, CDR1 is SGHRS and CDR2 YFSETQ. Trimming took off 0 bases at V and 9 bases at J, with 9 bases between the two ends. The CDR3 region is CASSLVDGAQYF. The CDR3 coding sequence is TGCGCCAGCAGCTTGGTCGACGGGGCCCAGTACTTC. The variable domain in full, completed from reference TRBV5-1 and TRBJ2-5, reads KAGVTQTPRYLIKTRGQQVTLSCSPISGHRSVSWYQQTPGQGLQFLFEYFSETQRNKGNFPGRFSGRQFSNSRSEMNVSTLELGDSALYLCASSLVDGAQYFGPGTRLLVL.

The rearrangement joins TRBV25-1 to TRBJ1-3; D gene uncertain. V was cut by 4 bases and J by 3 bases, with 4 bases left in between. The CDR3 runs 12 residues. Germline V gene data show CDR1 as MGHDK and CDR2 as SYGVNS. The CDR3 loop reads CASSVGGNTIYF. For the CDR3, the DNA is TGTGCCAGCAGTGTCGGTGGAAACACCATATATTTT. The entire variable domain, with the rest obtained from reference TRBV25-1 and TRBJ1-3, is as follows: EADIYQTPRYLVIGTGKKITLECSQTMGHDKMYWYQQDPGMELHLIHYSYGVNSTEKGDLSSESTVSRIRTEHFPLTLESARPSHTSQYLCASSVGGNTIYFGEGSWLTVV.

The chain joins TRBV5-1 to TRBJ1-4, with D possibly TRBD1 on 6 matching bases. The V end was cut by 0 bases, the J end by 7 bases, with 13 bases between. CDR3 length: 15 residues. Germline V gene data show CDR1 as SGHRS and CDR2 as YFSETQ. The CDR3 nucleotides read TGCGCCAGCAGCTTGGAGGCGGGGGCAGGTGAAAAACTGTTTTTT. This sequence encodes CASSLEAGAGEKLFF.

V usage is TRBV30 and J usage is TRBJ1-4, with TRBD1 identical over 7 bases. CDR1 is GTSNPN and CDR2 is SVGIG in the germline V gene (reference sequence). J gave up 4 bases and V 3 bases, and 8 bases lay outside the gene matches. This CDR3 is 15 amino acids long. DNA of the CDR3: TGTGCCTGGAGGGAAGGGGGCTCCGTTAATGAAAAACTGTTTTTT. It encodes CAWREGGSVNEKLFF.

The chain recombines TRBV4-2 with TRBJ1-5; D remains ambiguous. V was clipped by 0 bases and J by 5 bases, with 5 bases between them. Germline lookup yields CDR1 LGHNA and CDR2 YNFKEQ. The CDR3 runs to 13 residues. The CDR3 loop reads CASSQDKYQPQHF. CDR3 coding DNA: TGTGCCAGCAGCCAAGACAAATATCAGCCCCAGCATTTT.

The V call is TRBV5-1, the J call TRBJ2-7, with 13 bases fitting TRBD2. Germline assignment: CDR1 SGHRS and CDR2 YFSETQ. The ends lost 3 bases at V and 4 bases at J; junction bases unmatched: 16. CDR3 length: 19 residues. CDR3 loop: CASSSGSLTSGGASYEQYF. The CDR3 nucleotides are TGCGCCAGCAGCTCCGGAAGCCTAACTAGCGGGGGGGCCTCGTACGAGCAGTACTTC.

The chain employs TRBV7-9 and TRBJ2-5, with D possibly TRBD2 on 5 matching bases. The germline gives CDR1 SEHNR, CDR2 FQNEAQ (reference sequence). This CDR3 comprises 14 residues. The V and J ends lost 5 bases and 5 bases respectively, with 15 bases between them. The CDR3: CASSALGERETQYF. The CDR3 DNA reads as TGTGCCAGCAGCGCCTTGGGAGAAAGGGAGACCCAGTACTTC.